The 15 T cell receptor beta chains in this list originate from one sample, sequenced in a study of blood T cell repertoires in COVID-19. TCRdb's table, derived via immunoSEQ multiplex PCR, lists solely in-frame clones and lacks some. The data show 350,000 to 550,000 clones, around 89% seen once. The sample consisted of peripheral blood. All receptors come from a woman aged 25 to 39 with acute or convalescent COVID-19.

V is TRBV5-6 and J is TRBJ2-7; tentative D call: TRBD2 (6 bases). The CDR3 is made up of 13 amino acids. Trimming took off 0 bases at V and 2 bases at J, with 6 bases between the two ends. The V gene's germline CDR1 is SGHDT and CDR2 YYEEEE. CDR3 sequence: CASSLGGTYEQYF. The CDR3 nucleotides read TGTGCCAGCAGCTTGGGCGGGACCTACGAGCAGTACTTC.

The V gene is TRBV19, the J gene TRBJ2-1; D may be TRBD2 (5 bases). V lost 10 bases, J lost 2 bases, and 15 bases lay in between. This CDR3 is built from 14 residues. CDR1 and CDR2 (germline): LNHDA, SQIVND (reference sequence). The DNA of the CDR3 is TGTGCCACCGGGGTGCCGCAAACCTACAATGAGCAGTTCTTC. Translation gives CATGVPQTYNEQFF.

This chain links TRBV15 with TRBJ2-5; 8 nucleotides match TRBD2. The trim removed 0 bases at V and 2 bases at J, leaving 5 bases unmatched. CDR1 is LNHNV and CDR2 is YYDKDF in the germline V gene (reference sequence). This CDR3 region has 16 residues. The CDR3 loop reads CATSRDRGTRQETQYF. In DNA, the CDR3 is TGTGCCACCAGCAGAGATCGGGGGACTAGGCAAGAGACCCAGTACTTC.

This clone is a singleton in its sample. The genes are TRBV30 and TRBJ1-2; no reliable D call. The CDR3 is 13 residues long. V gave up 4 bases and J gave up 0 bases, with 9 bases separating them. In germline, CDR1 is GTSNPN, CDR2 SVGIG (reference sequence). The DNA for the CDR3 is TGTGCCTGGACCCCAACAGCTAACTATGGCTACACCTTC. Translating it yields CAWTPTANYGYTF.

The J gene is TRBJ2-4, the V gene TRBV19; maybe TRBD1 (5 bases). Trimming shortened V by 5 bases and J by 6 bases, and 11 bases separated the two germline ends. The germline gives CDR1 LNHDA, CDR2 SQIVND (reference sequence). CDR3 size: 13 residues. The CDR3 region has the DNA TGTGCCAGTAGTTACAGGCGACGAAACATTCAGTACTTC. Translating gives CASSYRRRNIQYF.

CDR3 bases: TGTGCCAGCAGTTTAGGGCTCGACAGCCCCTACGAGCAGTACTTC. This gives the protein CASSLGLDSPYEQYF. V usage is TRBV28 and J usage is TRBJ2-7; weak D call: TRBD1 (5 bases). Per germline, CDR1 MDHEN and CDR2 SYDVKM. Trimming took off 2 bases at V and 2 bases at J, with 13 bases between the two ends. The CDR3 consists of 15 residues.

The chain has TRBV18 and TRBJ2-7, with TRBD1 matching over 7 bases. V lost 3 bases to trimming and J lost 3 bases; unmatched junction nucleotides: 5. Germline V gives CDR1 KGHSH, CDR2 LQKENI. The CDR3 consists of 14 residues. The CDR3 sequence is CASSPSAGGYEQYF. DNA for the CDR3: TGTGCCAGCTCACCTTCGGCAGGGGGCTACGAGCAGTACTTC. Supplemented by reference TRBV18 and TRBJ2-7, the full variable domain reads NAGVMQNPRHLVRRRGQEARLRCSPMKGHSHVYWYRQLPEEGLKFMVYLQKENIIDESGMPKERFSAEFPKEGPSILRIQQVVRGDSAAYFCASSPSAGGYEQYFGPGTRLTVT.

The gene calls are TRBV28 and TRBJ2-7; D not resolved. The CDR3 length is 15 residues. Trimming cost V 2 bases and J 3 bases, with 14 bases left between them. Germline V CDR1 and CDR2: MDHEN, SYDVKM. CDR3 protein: CASSLSPAVNYEQYF. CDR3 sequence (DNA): TGTGCCAGCAGTTTAAGTCCGGCGGTCAACTACGAGCAGTACTTC.

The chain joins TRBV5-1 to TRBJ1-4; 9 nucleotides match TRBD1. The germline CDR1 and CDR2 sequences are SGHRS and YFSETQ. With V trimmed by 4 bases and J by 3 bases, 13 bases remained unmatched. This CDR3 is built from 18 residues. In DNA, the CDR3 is TGCGCCAGCAGCACCGTCCCGGGACAGGGCCGCTCTAATGAAAAACTGTTTTTT. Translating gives CASSTVPGQGRSNEKLFF.

The CDR3 is CASSSGQPGAQYF. Written as DNA, the CDR3 is TGTGCCAGCAGTTCCGGACAGCCCGGGGCCCAGTACTTC. The chain carries TRBV12-3 or TRBV12-4 and TRBJ2-5, with D possibly being TRBD1 (6 bases). V was trimmed by 4 bases and J by 9 bases, leaving 15 bases between them. This CDR3 comprises 13 residues.

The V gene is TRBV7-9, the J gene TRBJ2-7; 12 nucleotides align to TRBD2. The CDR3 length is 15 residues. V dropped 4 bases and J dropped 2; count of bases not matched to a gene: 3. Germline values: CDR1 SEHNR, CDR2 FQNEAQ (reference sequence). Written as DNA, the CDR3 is TGTGCCAGCAGCTCCGCTAGCGGGGGGGCCTACGAGCAGTACTTC. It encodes CASSSASGGAYEQYF.

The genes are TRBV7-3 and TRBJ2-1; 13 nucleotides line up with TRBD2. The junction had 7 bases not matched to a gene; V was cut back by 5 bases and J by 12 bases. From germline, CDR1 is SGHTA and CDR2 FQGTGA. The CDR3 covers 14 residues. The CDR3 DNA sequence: TGTGCCAGCAGCCCATGGACTAGCGGGGGTCGGCAGTTCTTC. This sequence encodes CASSPWTSGGRQFF.

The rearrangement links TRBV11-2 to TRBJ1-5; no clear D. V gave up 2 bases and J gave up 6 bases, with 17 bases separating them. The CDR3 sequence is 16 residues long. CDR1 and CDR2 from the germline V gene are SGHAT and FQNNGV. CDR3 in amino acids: CASSLSPSRSSQPQHF. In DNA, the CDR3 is TGTGCCAGCAGCTTAAGCCCCTCGAGGTCGAGTCAGCCCCAGCATTTT. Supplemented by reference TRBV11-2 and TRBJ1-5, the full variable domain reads EAGVAQSPRYKIIEKRQSVAFWCNPISGHATLYWYQQILGQGPKLLIQFQNNGVVDDSQLPKDRFSAERLKGVDSTLKIQPAKLEDSAVYLCASSLSPSRSSQPQHFGDGTRLSIL.

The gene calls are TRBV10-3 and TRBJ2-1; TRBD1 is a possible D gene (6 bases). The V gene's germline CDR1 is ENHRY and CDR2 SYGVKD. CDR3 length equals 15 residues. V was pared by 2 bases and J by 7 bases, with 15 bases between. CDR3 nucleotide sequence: TGTGCCATCAGTGAGCAGATGGGGGCGGTAAATGAGCAGTTCTTC. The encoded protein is CAISEQMGAVNEQFF.

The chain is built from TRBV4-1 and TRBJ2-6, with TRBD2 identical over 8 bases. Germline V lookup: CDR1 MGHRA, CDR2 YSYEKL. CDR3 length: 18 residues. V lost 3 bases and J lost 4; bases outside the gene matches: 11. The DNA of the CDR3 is TGCGCCAGCAGCCACCTATACGGGCGGGGGGCCGGGGCCAACGTCCTGACTTTC. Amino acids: CASSHLYGRGAGANVLTF.